This T cell receptor beta chain was identified during a study of metastatic and nonmetastatic thyroid tumors. Ahead of thyroid surgery, no patient had received treatment of any kind. TCRdb reassembled clones from the PCR reads with MiXCR. The sample yields roughly 81,000 clones, roughly 8.6% seen once. This clone was detected many times. The V gene's germline CDR1 is SGHKS and CDR2 YYEKEE (reference sequence). This CDR3 contains 14 residues. V shed 4 bases and J shed 7 bases, with 17 bases lying between them. The source is a female donor with papillary thyroid cancer or a benign thyroid nodule (not recorded which). Some clones in this sample may be carry-over from other donors' samples. This sequence joins TRBV5-5 and TRBJ1-2; D is unclear. Sequencing was carried out using blood. DNA for the CDR3: TGTGCCAGCAGCCCTTCCGGGAGCCAGGTTGGCTACACCTTC. Encoded protein: CASSPSGSQVGYTF.